The source of this TCR beta chain is a study of T cells in Graves' hyperthyroidism and ophthalmopathy. Researchers took RNA transcripts and amplified the TCR beta CDR3 regions from them. TCR CDR3 underwent first-round RT-PCR with the HTBI primer set. TCRdb re-derived calls from the multiplex PCR reads in MiXCR, one entry per CDR3 protein. This table has some 400,000 distinct CDR3 sequences, about 13% appearing once. This clonotype was detected ten times or more. Germline CDR1 PRHDT, CDR2 FYEKMQ (reference sequence). The CDR3 totals 19 residues. The germline V and J ends were trimmed by 0 bases and 0 bases, with 20 bases remaining between them.

This chain links TRBV13 with TRBJ1-1; weak D call: TRBD1 (5 bases). The TCR originated in a man aged 25 to 40 with Graves' hyperthyroidism that later progressed to Graves' ophthalmopathy. Sequenced sample: blood. Written as DNA, the CDR3 is TGTGCCAGCAGCTTAGGCCGGGGCAGGGATGATTTTATGAACACTGAAGCTTTCTTT. Amino acid sequence: CASSLGRGRDDFMNTEAFF.